The sequence of this T cell receptor (beta chain) was determined in a study of OX40 agonist ivuxolimab in advanced cancers. Study information: Patients with hepatocellular carcinoma, melanoma, renal cell or head and neck cancer made up the dose-escalation patients. Eligibility admitted prior anti-PD-1, anti-PD-L1 or anti-CTLA-4 therapy; 35% to 40% had some.

Per the germline V gene, CDR1 is SGHRS and CDR2 is YFSETQ. Trimming left V 7 bases short and J 10 bases short, with 15 bases between. The CDR3 covers 13 residues. TCRdb keeps only in-frame clones here, not all; method: immunoSEQ multiplex PCR. The data hold tens of thousands of clones, with 90% observed a single time. This TCR came from an adult with an advanced solid tumor such as melanoma, head and neck, liver or kidney cancer. The sample consisted of CD4+ or CD8+ T cells sorted from blood, taken in a trial of the OX40 agonist ivuxolimab. The V gene is TRBV5-1, the J gene TRBJ1-6; D gene uncertain. Here the CDR3 DNA reads TGCGCCAGCGGAGACCTAGCAGACTCACCCCTCCACTTT. It translates to CASGDLADSPLHF.